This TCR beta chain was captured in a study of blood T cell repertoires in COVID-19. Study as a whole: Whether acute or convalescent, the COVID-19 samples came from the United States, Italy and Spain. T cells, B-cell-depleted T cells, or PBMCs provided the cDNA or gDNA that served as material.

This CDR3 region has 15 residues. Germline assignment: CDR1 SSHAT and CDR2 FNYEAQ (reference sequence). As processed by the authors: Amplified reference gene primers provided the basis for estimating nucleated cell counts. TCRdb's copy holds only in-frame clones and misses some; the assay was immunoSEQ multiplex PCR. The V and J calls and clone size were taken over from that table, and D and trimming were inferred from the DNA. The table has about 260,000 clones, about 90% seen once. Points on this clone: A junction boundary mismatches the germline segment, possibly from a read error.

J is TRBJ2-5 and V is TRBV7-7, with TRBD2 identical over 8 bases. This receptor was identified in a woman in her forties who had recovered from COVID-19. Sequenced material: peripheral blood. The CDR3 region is CASSLGLAGQETQYF. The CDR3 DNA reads TGTGCTAGCAGCTTAGGCCTAGCGGGCCAAGAGACCCAGTACTTC.